This entry concerns a single TCR beta chain. Antigen unknown. Germline-derived CDR1 and CDR2 are MDHEN and SYDVKM. The CDR3 has 14 amino acids. Deletions cut 5 bases from V and 1 base from J, with 11 bases between. This entry comes from a study of cytomegalovirus exposure and HLA in healthy donors. Study conclusions and caveats: In vitro work confirmed that three CMV-associated chains recognize CMV antigens. In a later analysis, several top co-occurrence clusters appeared linked to parvovirus B19, influenza, CMV and Epstein-Barr virus. As a later analysis revealed, most CMV-associated TCR beta chains appeared HLA-restricted.

Both 60 Vbeta primers and 13 Jbeta primers went into the PCR. Sequencing was performed with immunoSEQ multiplex PCR; in TCRdb, only in-frame clones are kept and a portion is missing. The repertoire table contains around 160,000 clones. Sequencing was done on a sample of PBMCs. The chain employs TRBV28 and TRBJ1-1; D not resolved. The sequence was collected from a woman between 45 and 65 years old in good health and CMV-seronegative. Here the CDR3 DNA reads TGTGCCAGCAGTATGTACGGTAAGAACACTGAAGCTTTCTTT. Protein sequence: CASSMYGKNTEAFF.